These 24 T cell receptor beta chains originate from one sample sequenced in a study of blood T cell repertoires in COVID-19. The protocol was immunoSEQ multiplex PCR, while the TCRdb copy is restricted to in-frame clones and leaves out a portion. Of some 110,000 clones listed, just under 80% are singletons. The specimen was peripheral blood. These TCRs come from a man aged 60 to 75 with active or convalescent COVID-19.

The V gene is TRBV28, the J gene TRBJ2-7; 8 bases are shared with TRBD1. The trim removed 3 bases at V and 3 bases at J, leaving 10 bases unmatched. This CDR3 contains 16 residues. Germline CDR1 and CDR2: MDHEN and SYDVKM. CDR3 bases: TGTGCCAGCAGTTTCAGCTTCCGGGACAGGAGCTACGAGCAGTACTTC. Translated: CASSFSFRDRSYEQYF.

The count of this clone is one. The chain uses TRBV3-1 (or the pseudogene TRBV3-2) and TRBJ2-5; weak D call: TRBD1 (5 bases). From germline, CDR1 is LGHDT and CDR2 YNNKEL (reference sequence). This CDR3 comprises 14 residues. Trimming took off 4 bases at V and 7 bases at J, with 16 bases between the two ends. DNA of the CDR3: TGTGCCAGCAGCCCCTCGGACACCAGGAGGACCCAGTACTTC. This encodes CASSPSDTRRTQYF.

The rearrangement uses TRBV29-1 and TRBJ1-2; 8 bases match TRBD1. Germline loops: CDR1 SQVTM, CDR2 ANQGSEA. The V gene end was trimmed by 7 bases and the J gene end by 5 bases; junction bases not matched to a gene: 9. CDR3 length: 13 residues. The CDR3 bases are TGCAGCGCAGCAGGGGGCAAGGGGTATGGCTACACCTTC. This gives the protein CSAAGGKGYGYTF.

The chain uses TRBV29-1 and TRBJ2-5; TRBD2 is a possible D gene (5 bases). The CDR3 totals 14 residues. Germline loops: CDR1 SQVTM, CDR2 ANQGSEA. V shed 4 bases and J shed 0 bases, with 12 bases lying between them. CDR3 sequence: CSVVSAVYQETQYF. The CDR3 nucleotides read TGCAGCGTTGTCTCAGCGGTGTACCAAGAGACCCAGTACTTC.

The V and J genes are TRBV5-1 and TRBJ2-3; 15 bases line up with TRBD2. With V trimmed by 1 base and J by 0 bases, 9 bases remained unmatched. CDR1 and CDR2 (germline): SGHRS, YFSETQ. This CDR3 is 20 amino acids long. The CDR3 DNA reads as TGCGCCAGCAGCTTGTATAGGACTAGCGGGAGGGCCTCTAGCACAGATACGCAGTATTTT. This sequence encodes CASSLYRTSGRASSTDTQYF.

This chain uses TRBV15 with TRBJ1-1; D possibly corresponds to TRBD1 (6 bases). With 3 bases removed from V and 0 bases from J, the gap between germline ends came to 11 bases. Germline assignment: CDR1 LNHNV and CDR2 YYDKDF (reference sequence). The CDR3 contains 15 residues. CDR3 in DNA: TGTGCCACCAGCAGGCGCGACAGGCTGAACACTGAAGCTTTCTTT. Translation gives CATSRRDRLNTEAFF.

The CDR3 bases are TGTGCCAGCAGGGGGTGGGACAGTGTTAATCAGCCCCAGCATTTT. Translating it yields CASRGWDSVNQPQHF. The genes are TRBV2 and TRBJ1-5; TRBD1 agrees at 7 bases. This CDR3 comprises 15 residues. Unmatched junction bases numbered 9, after V lost 6 bases and J lost 4 bases. CDR1 is SNHLY, CDR2 FYNNEI, per germline.

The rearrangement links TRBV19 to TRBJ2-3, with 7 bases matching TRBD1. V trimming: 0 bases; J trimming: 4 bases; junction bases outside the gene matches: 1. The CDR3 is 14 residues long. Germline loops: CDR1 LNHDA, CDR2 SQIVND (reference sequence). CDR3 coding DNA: TGTGCCAGTAGTATAGACCAGGGGGCAGATACGCAGTATTTT. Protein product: CASSIDQGADTQYF. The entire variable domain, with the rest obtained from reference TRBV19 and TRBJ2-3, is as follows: DGGITQSPKYLFRKEGQNVTLSCEQNLNHDAMYWYRQDPGQGLRLIYYSQIVNDFQKGDIAEGYSVSREKKESFPLTVTSAQKNPTAFYLCASSIDQGADTQYFGPGTRLTVL.

CDR3 region: CAISDGRDYGYTF. The CDR3 DNA reads as TGTGCCATCAGTGACGGGCGGGACTATGGCTACACCTTC. The chain links TRBV10-3 to TRBJ1-2; D gene uncertain. CDR1 is ENHRY and CDR2 is SYGVKD in the germline V gene. With 3 bases removed from V and 3 bases from J, the gap between germline ends came to 8 bases. This CDR3 has 13 residues.

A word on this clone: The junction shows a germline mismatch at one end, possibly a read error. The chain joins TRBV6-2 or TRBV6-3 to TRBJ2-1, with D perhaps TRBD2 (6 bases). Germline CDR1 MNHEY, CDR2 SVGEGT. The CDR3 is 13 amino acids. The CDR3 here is CASSDRPLPRGIF. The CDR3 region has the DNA TGTGCCAGCAGCGACCGGCCCTTACCCCGCGGGATCTTC.

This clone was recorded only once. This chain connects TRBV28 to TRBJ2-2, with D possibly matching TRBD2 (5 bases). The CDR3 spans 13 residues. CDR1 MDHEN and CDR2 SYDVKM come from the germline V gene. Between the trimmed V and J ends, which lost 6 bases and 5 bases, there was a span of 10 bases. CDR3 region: CASRSAGTGELFF. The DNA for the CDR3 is TGTGCCAGCAGATCGGCGGGTACCGGGGAGCTGTTTTTT.

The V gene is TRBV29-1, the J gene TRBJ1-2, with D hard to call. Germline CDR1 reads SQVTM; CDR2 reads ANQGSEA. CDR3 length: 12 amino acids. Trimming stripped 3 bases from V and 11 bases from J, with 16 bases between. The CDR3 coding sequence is TGCAGCGTTGATAAAAGCGGTGGTACGTACACCTTC. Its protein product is CSVDKSGGTYTF.

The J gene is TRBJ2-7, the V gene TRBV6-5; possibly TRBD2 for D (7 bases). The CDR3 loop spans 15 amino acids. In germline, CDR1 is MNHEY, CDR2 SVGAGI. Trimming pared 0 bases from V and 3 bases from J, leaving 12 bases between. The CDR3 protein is CASSYSRGGNYEQYF. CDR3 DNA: TGTGCCAGCAGTTACTCGAGGGGGGGAAACTACGAGCAGTACTTC.

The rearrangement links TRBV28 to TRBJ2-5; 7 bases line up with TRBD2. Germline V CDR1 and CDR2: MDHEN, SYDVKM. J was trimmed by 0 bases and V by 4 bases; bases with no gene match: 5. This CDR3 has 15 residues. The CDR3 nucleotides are TGTGCCAGCAGTTATCAGCGGGGTCACCAAGAGACCCAGTACTTC. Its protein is CASSYQRGHQETQYF.

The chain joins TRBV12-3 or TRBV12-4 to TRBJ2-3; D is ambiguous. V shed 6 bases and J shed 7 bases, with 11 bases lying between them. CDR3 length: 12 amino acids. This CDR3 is CASSTEGHTQYF. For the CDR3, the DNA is TGTGCCAGCAGCACAGAAGGTCATACGCAGTATTTT.

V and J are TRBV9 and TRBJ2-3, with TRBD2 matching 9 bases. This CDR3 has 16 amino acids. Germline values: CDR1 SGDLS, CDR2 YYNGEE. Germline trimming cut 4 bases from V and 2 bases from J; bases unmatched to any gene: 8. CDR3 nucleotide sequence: TGTGCCAGCAGCACCGCCGGGACTAGCCCCACAGATACGCAGTATTTT. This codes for CASSTAGTSPTDTQYF.

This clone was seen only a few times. Here the CDR3 reads CASSPLRGYEQYF. The CDR3 nucleotides are TGTGCCAGCTCACCGCTCAGGGGTTACGAGCAGTACTTC. V and J are TRBV18 and TRBJ2-7, with D perhaps matching TRBD1 (6 bases). This CDR3 has 13 amino acids. The germline CDR1 and CDR2 sequences are KGHSH and LQKENI. Trimming left V 3 bases short and J 4 bases short, with 10 bases between.

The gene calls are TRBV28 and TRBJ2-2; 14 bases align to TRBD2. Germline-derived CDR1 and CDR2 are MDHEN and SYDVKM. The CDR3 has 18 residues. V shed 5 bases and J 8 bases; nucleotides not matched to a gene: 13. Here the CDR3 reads CASSPILTSGRAEGELFF. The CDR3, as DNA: TGTGCCAGCAGTCCCATCCTGACTAGCGGGAGGGCCGAGGGGGAGCTGTTTTTT.

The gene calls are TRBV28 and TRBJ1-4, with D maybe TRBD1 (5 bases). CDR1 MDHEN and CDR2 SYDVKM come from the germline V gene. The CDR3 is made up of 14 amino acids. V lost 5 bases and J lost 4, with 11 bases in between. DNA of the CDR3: TGTGCCAGCAGTCTGGGGCTACTTAATGAAAAACTGTTTTTT. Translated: CASSLGLLNEKLFF.

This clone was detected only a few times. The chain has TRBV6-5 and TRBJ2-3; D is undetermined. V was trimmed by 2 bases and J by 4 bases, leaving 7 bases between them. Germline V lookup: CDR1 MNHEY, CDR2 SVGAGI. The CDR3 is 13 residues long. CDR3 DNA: TGTGCCAGCAGTTACAACCTAGCAGATACGCAGTATTTT. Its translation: CASSYNLADTQYF.

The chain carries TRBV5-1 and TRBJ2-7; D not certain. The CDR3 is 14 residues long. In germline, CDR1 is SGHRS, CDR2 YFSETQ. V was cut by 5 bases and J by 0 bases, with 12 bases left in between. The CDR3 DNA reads TGCGCCAGCAGTCCTTCAAGGAGCTCCTACGAGCAGTACTTC. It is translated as CASSPSRSSYEQYF. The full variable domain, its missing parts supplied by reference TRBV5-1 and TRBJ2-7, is KAGVTQTPRYLIKTRGQQVTLSCSPISGHRSVSWYQQTPGQGLQFLFEYFSETQRNKGNFPGRFSGRQFSNSRSEMNVSTLELGDSALYLCASSPSRSSYEQYFGPGTRLTVT.

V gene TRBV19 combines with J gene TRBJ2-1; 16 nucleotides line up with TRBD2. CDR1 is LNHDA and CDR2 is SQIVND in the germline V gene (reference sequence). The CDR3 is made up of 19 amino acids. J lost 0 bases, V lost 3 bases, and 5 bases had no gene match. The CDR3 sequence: CASSMGLAGGPLSYNEQFF. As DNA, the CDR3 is TGTGCCAGTAGTATGGGACTAGCGGGAGGGCCCCTCTCCTACAATGAGCAGTTCTTC.

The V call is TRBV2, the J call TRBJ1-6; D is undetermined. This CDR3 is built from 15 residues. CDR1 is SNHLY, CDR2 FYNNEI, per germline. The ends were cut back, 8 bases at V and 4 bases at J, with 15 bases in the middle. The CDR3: CASVPQAAYNSPLHF. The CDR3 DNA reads TGTGCCAGCGTGCCTCAGGCAGCTTATAATTCACCCCTCCACTTT.

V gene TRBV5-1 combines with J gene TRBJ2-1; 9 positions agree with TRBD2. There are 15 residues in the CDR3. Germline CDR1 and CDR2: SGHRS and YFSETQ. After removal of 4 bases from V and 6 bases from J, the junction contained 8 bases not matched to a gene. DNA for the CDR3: TGCGCCAGCAGCCCCGCCGGGACTAGCTTCAATGAGCAGTTCTTC. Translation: CASSPAGTSFNEQFF.